The clone carrying this TCR beta chain was seen a handful of times. Its cognate antigen is unknown. A multiplex PCR was run with 60 Vbeta primers and 13 Jbeta primers. The protocol was immunoSEQ multiplex PCR, while the TCRdb copy is restricted to in-frame clones and leaves out a portion. The data contain about 120,000 clones, around three fifths of them singletons. Germline-derived CDR1 and CDR2 are SGHRS and YFSETQ. The CDR3 covers 15 residues. V dropped 6 bases and J dropped 0; count of bases not matched to a gene: 6. These data are taken from a study of cytomegalovirus exposure and HLA in healthy donors. For the study at large: Membership in the Caucasian-associated ancestry cluster was found for around four fifths of approximately 380 genotyped donors.

Whole-study findings and limits: The productive fraction for most TCR beta V segments was about 90% or about 30% in an earlier analysis. As a later analysis revealed, most CMV-associated TCR beta chains appeared HLA-restricted.

The TCR was taken from a middle-aged woman in good health and CMV-seropositive. This sequence joins TRBV5-1 and TRBJ1-1, with 9 bases that match TRBD1. Sequenced input: PBMCs. This chain's CDR3 is CASTPGQGLNTEAFF. The CDR3, as DNA: TGCGCCAGCACCCCGGGACAGGGACTGAACACTGAAGCTTTCTTT.